The 32 T cell receptor beta chains given below trace back to one sample, sequenced in a study of blood T cell repertoires in COVID-19. The data were produced by immunoSEQ multiplex PCR, yet TCRdb's version contains in-frame clones alone and is incomplete. The sample carries around 190,000 clones, approximately 80% recorded once. Material for sequencing was PBMCs or T cells enriched from blood (not recorded which). The receptors were sampled from a man between 40 and 49 years old who had recovered from COVID-19.

This sequence joins TRBV5-1 and TRBJ1-3; D may be TRBD1 (5 bases). CDR3 length: 15 amino acids. V lost 5 bases to trimming and J lost 0 bases, with 12 bases between them. Germline V gives CDR1 SGHRS, CDR2 YFSETQ. The CDR3 DNA follows: TGCGCCAGCAGGCGGGACGACCACTCTGGAAACACCATATATTTT. Its protein is CASRRDDHSGNTIYF.

V and J are TRBV27 and TRBJ1-3; D might be TRBD1 (6 bases). Looked up from germline, CDR1 is MNHEY and CDR2 is SMNVEV (reference sequence). The CDR3 length is 15 residues. Trimming cost V 6 bases and J 0 bases, with 12 bases left between them. CDR3 coding DNA: TGTGCCAGCAGCAGAACAGGGAACTCTGGAAACACCATATATTTT. Protein product: CASSRTGNSGNTIYF.

This clone was recorded a few times. This chain links TRBV11-2 with TRBJ2-1; D unclear. The germline V gene encodes CDR1 SGHAT and CDR2 FQNNGV. V lost 8 bases to trimming and J lost 4 bases, with 12 bases between them. The CDR3 extends over 13 amino acids. This chain's CDR3 is CASAPVAYNEQFF. The CDR3 DNA is TGTGCCAGCGCCCCTGTGGCTTACAATGAGCAGTTCTTC.

V usage is TRBV5-1 and J usage is TRBJ1-6, with 8 nucleotides matching TRBD1. This CDR3 has 17 amino acids. Losses at the gene ends were 4 bases for V and 1 base for J; bases not matched to a gene: 7. CDR1 is SGHRS, CDR2 YFSETQ, per germline. CDR3 sequence: CASSLRTGRSYNSPLHF. The DNA for the CDR3 is TGCGCCAGCAGCCTACGGACAGGGCGATCCTATAATTCACCCCTCCACTTT. The whole variable domain, remainder taken from reference TRBV5-1 and TRBJ1-6, is KAGVTQTPRYLIKTRGQQVTLSCSPISGHRSVSWYQQTPGQGLQFLFEYFSETQRNKGNFPGRFSGRQFSNSRSEMNVSTLELGDSALYLCASSLRTGRSYNSPLHFGNGTRLTVT.

The chain joins TRBV7-9 to TRBJ1-5, with 9 bases fitting TRBD1. Germline loops: CDR1 SEHNR, CDR2 FQNEAQ (reference sequence). The V and J ends lost 1 base and 6 bases, in that order; junction bases with no gene match: 4. This CDR3 is built from 15 residues. In DNA form, the CDR3 reads TGTGCCAGCAGCTTAGTCGGGACAGGGCCTCAGCCCCAGCATTTT. It is translated as CASSLVGTGPQPQHF. Using reference TRBV7-9 and TRBJ1-5 for the parts outside the CDR3, the full variable domain is DTGVSQNPRHKITKRGQNVTFRCDPISEHNRLYWYRQTLGQGPEFLTYFQNEAQLEKSRLLSDRFSAERPKGSFSTLEIQRTEQGDSAMYLCASSLVGTGPQPQHFGDGTRLSIL.

CDR3 DNA: TGCGCCAGCAGCTTGGCCCGGAATTCACCCCTCCACTTT. Translation gives CASSLARNSPLHF. V is TRBV5-1 and J is TRBJ1-6; D call uncertain. The germline V and J ends were trimmed by 0 bases and 7 bases, with 5 bases remaining between them. This CDR3 has 13 residues. The V gene's germline CDR1 is SGHRS and CDR2 YFSETQ. The whole variable domain, remainder taken from reference TRBV5-1 and TRBJ1-6, is KAGVTQTPRYLIKTRGQQVTLSCSPISGHRSVSWYQQTPGQGLQFLFEYFSETQRNKGNFPGRFSGRQFSNSRSEMNVSTLELGDSALYLCASSLARNSPLHFGNGTRLTVT.

The rearrangement uses TRBV24-1 and TRBJ1-3, with unresolved D. Trimming shortened V by 4 bases and J by 2 bases, and 11 bases separated the two germline ends. The CDR3 spans 15 residues. Germline-derived CDR1 and CDR2 are KGHDR and SFDVKD. CDR3: CATSDPGKPGNTIYF. The CDR3 region has the DNA TGTGCCACCAGTGACCCAGGTAAACCTGGAAACACCATATATTTT.

This clone was picked up a small number of times. V is TRBV24-1 and J is TRBJ2-7, with D possibly TRBD1 on 6 matching bases. The CDR3 is 13 amino acids. The V gene's germline CDR1 is KGHDR and CDR2 SFDVKD. Trimming took 10 bases from V and 0 from J, leaving 12 bases between them. The CDR3 bases are TGTGCCACTGGACAGACTAACTCCTACGAGCAGTACTTC. This codes for CATGQTNSYEQYF.

V is TRBV12-3 or TRBV12-4 and J is TRBJ1-1; 8 bases are a match to TRBD1. J lost 7 bases, V lost 5 bases, and 3 bases had no gene match. CDR3 length: 12 amino acids. The CDR3 region has the DNA TGTGCCAGCAGTCCTGGGACAGGTGAAGCTTTCTTT. Protein: CASSPGTGEAFF.

J is TRBJ2-1 and V is TRBV5-1; D possibly corresponds to TRBD2 (6 bases). CDR1 and CDR2 (germline): SGHRS, YFSETQ. The CDR3 has 13 amino acids. V was trimmed by 3 bases and J by 7 bases, leaving 11 bases between them. CDR3 amino acids: CASSSTSTNEQFF. The CDR3 DNA is TGCGCCAGCAGCTCGACTAGTACTAATGAGCAGTTCTTC.

This clone was counted only a few times. J is TRBJ1-2 and V is TRBV3-1 (or the pseudogene TRBV3-2); D is unresolved. Germline CDR1 is LGHDT and CDR2 is YNNKEL (reference sequence). Trimming stripped 2 bases from V and 8 bases from J, with 15 bases between. The CDR3 totals 14 residues. The CDR3 sequence: CASSQRRKTGGYTF. In nucleotides, the CDR3 is TGTGCCAGCAGCCAACGGAGAAAGACTGGGGGCTACACCTTC.

The rearrangement links TRBV19 to TRBJ2-1, with D possibly matching TRBD2 (5 bases). Germline CDR1 reads LNHDA; CDR2 reads SQIVND (reference sequence). The CDR3 is 15 amino acids. Trimming took off 7 bases at V and 7 bases at J, with 20 bases between the two ends. The CDR3 bases are TGTGCCAGTACCCCCAGAAAAGCGGTTTTTAATGAGCAGTTCTTC. This translates into CASTPRKAVFNEQFF.

This chain connects TRBV2 to TRBJ2-1; D gene unclear. Germline V gene lookup returns CDR1 SNHLY and CDR2 FYNNEI. The CDR3 consists of 15 residues. The ends were cut back, 7 bases at V and 7 bases at J, with 20 bases in the middle. CDR3 sequence: CASIIESLERNEQFF. The CDR3, as DNA: TGTGCCAGCATCATCGAGTCTCTCGAGAGGAATGAGCAGTTCTTC.

This sequence joins TRBV5-1 and TRBJ1-4; D is perhaps TRBD1 (6 bases). The CDR3 sequence is 13 residues long. With 0 bases removed from V and 8 bases from J, the gap between germline ends came to 8 bases. CDR1 and CDR2 (germline): SGHRS, YFSETQ. The CDR3 sequence: CASSLAGQEKLFF. CDR3 coding DNA: TGCGCCAGCAGCTTGGCGGGACAAGAAAAACTGTTTTTT.

This chain connects TRBV11-2 to TRBJ2-5; possibly TRBD2 for D (6 bases). The CDR3 runs to 15 residues. The V end was cut by 0 bases, the J end by 7 bases, with 15 bases between. The germline V gene has CDR1 SGHAT and CDR2 FQNNGV. CDR3 residues: CASSLDGGLYGTQYF. In DNA, the CDR3 is TGTGCCAGCAGCTTAGATGGGGGACTCTACGGGACCCAGTACTTC.

The chain joins TRBV19 to TRBJ1-5; D gene ambiguous. Per the germline V gene, CDR1 is LNHDA and CDR2 is SQIVND (reference sequence). V was clipped by 5 bases and J by 11 bases, with 19 bases between them. The CDR3 extends over 14 amino acids. CDR3 amino acids: CASSLQTPASAQHF. CDR3 DNA sequence: TGTGCCAGTAGTCTCCAGACACCGGCGTCGGCCCAGCATTTT.

The chain joins TRBV5-1 to TRBJ2-1, with D unclear. Germline V gene data show CDR1 as SGHRS and CDR2 as YFSETQ. The CDR3 is 15 amino acids. V shed 3 bases and J shed 4 bases, with 14 bases lying between them. CDR3 amino acids: CASSSGSPIYNEQFF. The CDR3 bases are TGCGCCAGCAGCTCAGGTTCACCCATATACAATGAGCAGTTCTTC.

This chain connects TRBV18 to TRBJ1-2; TRBD1 agrees at 9 bases. The CDR3 is 14 residues long. CDR1 KGHSH and CDR2 LQKENI come from the germline V gene. Trimming at V came to 3 bases and at J to 4 bases, leaving 3 bases not matched to a gene. CDR3 residues: CASSPDRGVYGYTF. CDR3 in DNA: TGTGCCAGCTCACCGGACAGGGGCGTCTATGGCTACACCTTC.

This chain links TRBV19 with TRBJ2-7; no definite D call. The CDR3 is 14 amino acids. Germline loops: CDR1 LNHDA, CDR2 SQIVND (reference sequence). V was shortened by 5 bases and J by 0 bases, with 11 bases between the two germline ends. CDR3: CASSAVESSYEQYF. The CDR3 nucleotides read TGTGCCAGTAGTGCGGTGGAGAGCTCCTACGAGCAGTACTTC.

This sequence joins TRBV5-6 and TRBJ2-1, with 10 bases matching TRBD2. V shed 7 bases and J 10 bases; nucleotides not matched to a gene: 11. CDR1 is SGHDT and CDR2 is YYEEEE in the germline V gene. The CDR3 extends over 14 amino acids. The CDR3 DNA follows: TGTGCCAGCGCCAATCCTAGCGGGGGTGGCGAGCAGTTCTTC. Amino acid sequence: CASANPSGGGEQFF.

This clone was observed a single time. The rearrangement links TRBV9 to TRBJ1-1, with 8 bases identical to TRBD1. Trimming cost V 4 bases and J 5 bases; bases outside gene matches: 4. This CDR3 is 13 amino acids long. In germline, CDR1 is SGDLS, CDR2 YYNGEE. Here the CDR3 reads CASSNRQGTEAFF. In DNA form, the CDR3 reads TGTGCCAGCAGCAACCGACAGGGGACTGAAGCTTTCTTT.

The DNA of the CDR3 is TGTGCCAGCAGCGTAAAATCAGGCAATGAGCAGTTCTTC. This codes for CASSVKSGNEQFF. V gene TRBV9 combines with J gene TRBJ2-1; D is uncertain. CDR3 length equals 13 residues. Trimming pared 1 base from V and 6 bases from J, leaving 8 bases between. CDR1 and CDR2 from the germline V gene are SGDLS and YYNGEE. Complete variable domain (other parts from reference TRBV9 and TRBJ2-1): DSGVTQTPKHLITATGQRVTLRCSPRSGDLSVYWYQQSLDQGLQFLIQYYNGEERAKGNILERFSAQQFPDLHSELNLSSLELGDSALYFCASSVKSGNEQFFGPGTRLTVL.

CDR3 residues: CSSQGSPNTEAFF. CDR3 coding DNA: TGCAGCTCCCAGGGGTCCCCGAACACTGAAGCTTTCTTT. V usage is TRBV29-1 and J usage is TRBJ1-1; possible D gene TRBD1, 6 bases. Germline lookup yields CDR1 SQVTM and CDR2 ANQGSEA. CDR3 length equals 13 residues. The V end was cut by 8 bases, the J end by 1 base, with 14 bases between.

The chain is built from TRBV5-1 and TRBJ2-5; D is unresolved. V lost 1 base and J 5 bases, leaving 6 bases between the germline ends. The CDR3 loop spans 12 amino acids. Germline CDR1 reads SGHRS; CDR2 reads YFSETQ. As DNA, the CDR3 is TGCGCCAGCAGCTTGTCCGGGGAGACCCAGTACTTC. This translates into CASSLSGETQYF.

The CDR3 nucleotides read TGCGCCAGCAGCCCCGGTGGGACTAGCTCCTACAATGAGCAGTTCTTC. This gives the protein CASSPGGTSSYNEQFF. The chain recombines TRBV5-1 with TRBJ2-1; 8 positions agree with TRBD2. Germline CDR1 reads SGHRS; CDR2 reads YFSETQ. The V and J ends lost 4 bases and 0 bases, in that order; junction bases with no gene match: 6. The length of the CDR3 is 16 residues. Drawing the rest from reference TRBV5-1 and TRBJ2-1, the complete variable domain is KAGVTQTPRYLIKTRGQQVTLSCSPISGHRSVSWYQQTPGQGLQFLFEYFSETQRNKGNFPGRFSGRQFSNSRSEMNVSTLELGDSALYLCASSPGGTSSYNEQFFGPGTRLTVL.

This chain connects TRBV9 to TRBJ1-6; a weak D match, TRBD1 (6 bases). Per the germline V gene, CDR1 is SGDLS and CDR2 is YYNGEE. The CDR3 spans 15 residues. The V end lost 6 bases, the J end lost 10 bases, and 20 bases lay between the germline ends. CDR3 region: CASTSSLGARSPLHF. The CDR3 DNA reads TGTGCCAGCACCTCAAGCCTGGGGGCTCGGTCACCCCTCCACTTT.

The rearrangement uses TRBV11-3 and TRBJ2-7; TRBD1 agrees at 7 bases. Germline V gene sequence: CDR1 SGHNT, CDR2 YENEEA. The CDR3 loop spans 14 amino acids. The ends lost 4 bases at V and 5 bases at J; junction bases unmatched: 8. The CDR3 region has the DNA TGTGCCAGCAGCTCCGGGACAGTGCCTGACGAGCAGTACTTC. It translates to CASSSGTVPDEQYF.

Comments on this clone: The identical CDR3 is also encoded by other nucleotide sequences in the sample. This chain connects TRBV5-1 to TRBJ1-1, with D perhaps TRBD1 (5 bases). The CDR3 totals 14 residues. Germline V gives CDR1 SGHRS, CDR2 YFSETQ. V was shortened by 1 base and J by 1 base, with 8 bases between the two germline ends. CDR3 in amino acids: CASSLTTGNTEAFF. The CDR3 region has the DNA TGCGCCAGCAGCTTGACCACAGGGAACACTGAAGCTTTCTTT.

The chain employs TRBV18 and TRBJ2-7; TRBD2 agrees at 8 bases. The ends lost 3 bases at V and 7 bases at J; junction bases unmatched: 14. CDR1 and CDR2 (germline): KGHSH, LQKENI. The CDR3 consists of 16 residues. CDR3 sequence reads: CASSPSARTSSSEQYF. In nucleotides, the CDR3 is TGTGCCAGCTCACCCTCGGCCCGGACTAGCTCGAGTGAGCAGTACTTC. Variable domain in full (rest from reference TRBV18 and TRBJ2-7): NAGVMQNPRHLVRRRGQEARLRCSPMKGHSHVYWYRQLPEEGLKFMVYLQKENIIDESGMPKERFSAEFPKEGPSILRIQQVVRGDSAAYFCASSPSARTSSSEQYFGPGTRLTVT.

The table lists this clone with a few counts. The chain links TRBV19 to TRBJ2-7, with 9 bases aligning to TRBD1. Trimming removed 5 bases from V and 3 bases from J; junction bases left unmatched: 5. CDR1 is LNHDA and CDR2 is SQIVND in the germline V gene (reference sequence). This CDR3 spans 14 amino acids. CDR3 protein: CASSFSTGGYEQYF. For the CDR3, the DNA is TGTGCCAGTAGTTTCTCGACAGGGGGCTACGAGCAGTACTTC. The variable domain in full, completed from reference TRBV19 and TRBJ2-7, reads DGGITQSPKYLFRKEGQNVTLSCEQNLNHDAMYWYRQDPGQGLRLIYYSQIVNDFQKGDIAEGYSVSREKKESFPLTVTSAQKNPTAFYLCASSFSTGGYEQYFGPGTRLTVT.

About this clone itself: Other DNA sequences within the sample encode an identical CDR3. The V gene is TRBV19, the J gene TRBJ2-2, with TRBD1 matching over 7 bases. Germline loops: CDR1 LNHDA, CDR2 SQIVND (reference sequence). This CDR3 contains 14 residues. Trimming at V came to 6 bases and at J to 5 bases, leaving 6 bases not matched to a gene. In nucleotides, the CDR3 is TGTGCCAGTAGCCCGGGACAGTTTACCGGGGAGCTGTTTTTT. This codes for CASSPGQFTGELFF.

The chain is built from TRBV11-3 and TRBJ2-2; TRBD2 is a possible D gene (5 bases). Germline V gene data show CDR1 as SGHNT and CDR2 as YENEEA. V dropped 1 base and J dropped 4 bases, with 7 bases sitting between them. The CDR3 is 14 amino acids. DNA of the CDR3: TGTGCCAGCAGCTTAGCGGGGTTCACCGGGGAGCTGTTTTTT. As protein: CASSLAGFTGELFF.